The 23 T cell receptor beta chains given below trace back to one sample, sequenced in a study of beta chain features in type 1 diabetes. The study reverse transcribed the entire isolated RNA, so it sequenced expressed TCRB transcripts. The assay was immunoSEQ multiplex PCR, and TCRdb's table has in-frame clones only and misses some. This sample carries 400,000 to 500,000 clones, roughly 13% of them seen once, and the ten largest clones take about 0.04%. Sequenced material: naive CD4+ T cells from blood. The receptors shown here come from a young man in good health.

The J gene is TRBJ2-5, the V gene TRBV25-1; D is perhaps TRBD2 (5 bases). The germline V and J ends were trimmed by 6 bases and 4 bases, with 15 bases remaining between them. Germline assignment: CDR1 MGHDK and CDR2 SYGVNS. The CDR3 is 14 residues long. The CDR3 spells CASSLYRDTETQYF. CDR3 nucleotide sequence: TGTGCCAGCAGCCTATATCGGGATACAGAGACCCAGTACTTC.

This clone occurred a few times. This chain joins TRBV10-3 and TRBJ2-1; 9 bases line up with TRBD2. The germline CDR1 and CDR2 sequences are ENHRY and SYGVKD. J was trimmed by 2 bases and V by 0 bases; bases with no gene match: 8. The CDR3 sequence is 18 residues long. CDR3 sequence: CAISESVLLAGTYNEQFF. CDR3 in DNA: TGTGCCATCAGTGAGTCGGTTCTACTAGCGGGTACCTACAATGAGCAGTTCTTC.

V and J are TRBV10-3 and TRBJ2-3; D is perhaps TRBD1 or TRBD2 (5 bases each). Germline CDR1 ENHRY, CDR2 SYGVKD. This CDR3 has 13 amino acids. Trimming cost V 4 bases and J 8 bases, with 13 bases left between them. The CDR3: CAISVLERGTQYF. The CDR3 nucleotides read TGTGCCATCAGTGTCCTTGAGAGGGGTACGCAGTATTTT.

The table lists this clone with a few counts. The chain couples TRBV25-1 to TRBJ2-7, with TRBD1 matching 9 bases. Germline CDR1 MGHDK, CDR2 SYGVNS. V was clipped by 1 base and J by 5 bases; unmatched bases: 9. CDR3 length equals 16 residues. CDR3 sequence: CASSEFPGTGQHEQYF. CDR3 in DNA: TGTGCCAGCAGTGAATTCCCTGGGACAGGGCAGCACGAGCAGTACTTC.

The genes are TRBV5-1 and TRBJ2-5, with 9 bases that match TRBD2. Germline values: CDR1 SGHRS, CDR2 YFSETQ. The trim removed 0 bases at V and 5 bases at J, leaving 5 bases unmatched. The CDR3 length is 15 residues. DNA of the CDR3: TGCGCCAGCAGCTTGGGTAGCGGGGGAGTGGAGACCCAGTACTTC. This translates into CASSLGSGGVETQYF.

This clone appeared a few times. The CDR3 region has the DNA TGCAGCGGGATGGGACAGGGCGGCTCAGGCGAGCAGTACTTC. Its translation is CSGMGQGGSGEQYF. The V gene is TRBV29-1, the J gene TRBJ2-7; 9 bases agree with TRBD1. The germline gives CDR1 SQVTM, CDR2 ANQGSEA. Unmatched junction bases numbered 13, after V lost 7 bases and J lost 6 bases. There are 14 residues in the CDR3.

This clone showed up just a few times. The rearrangement links TRBV29-1 to TRBJ1-6, with a weak D call TRBD1 (5 bases). Trimming removed 7 bases at V and 14 bases at J, with 21 bases between. Looked up from germline, CDR1 is SQVTM and CDR2 is ANQGSEA. CDR3 length equals 13 residues. CDR3 sequence reads: CSALREGSRALHF. CDR3 sequence (DNA): TGCAGCGCCCTACGGGAGGGGTCCCGCGCCCTCCACTTT.

The chain combines TRBV18 with TRBJ2-7; TRBD1 matches 7 bases. CDR3 size: 14 residues. Germline V gene sequence: CDR1 KGHSH, CDR2 LQKENI. Unmatched junction bases numbered 10, after V lost 5 bases and J lost 6 bases. CDR3 sequence: CASSASARDSEQYV. The CDR3 coding sequence is TGTGCCAGCTCAGCTTCTGCCAGGGACAGCGAGCAGTACGTC.

V gene TRBV20-1 combines with J gene TRBJ2-3; no clear D. V lost 6 bases and J 4 bases, leaving 5 bases between the germline ends. CDR3 length equals 10 residues. Germline CDR1 DFQATT, CDR2 SNEGSKA (reference sequence). CDR3 in DNA: TGCAGTGCCCCCGCAGATACGCAGTATTTT. It is translated as CSAPADTQYF.

This clone occurred a few times. The rearrangement links TRBV7-9 to TRBJ2-7; 8 bases are a match to TRBD1. Germline-derived CDR1 and CDR2 are SEHNR and FQNEAQ (reference sequence). The CDR3 is 14 residues long. The trim removed 4 bases at V and 7 bases at J, leaving 9 bases unmatched. For the CDR3, the DNA is TGTGCCAGCAGCTCATCCGGGACAGGAAGGGAGCAGTACTTC. Its protein is CASSSSGTGREQYF. Full variable domain (outside the CDR3, taken from reference TRBV7-9 and TRBJ2-7): DTGVSQNPRHKITKRGQNVTFRCDPISEHNRLYWYRQTLGQGPEFLTYFQNEAQLEKSRLLSDRFSAERPKGSFSTLEIQRTEQGDSAMYLCASSSSGTGREQYFGPGTRLTVT.

On this clone itself: The same CDR3 is also encoded by other DNA sequences in this sample. This sequence joins TRBV18 and TRBJ1-2; no reliable D call. The CDR3 consists of 13 residues. CDR1 and CDR2 (germline): KGHSH, LQKENI. V lost 6 bases, J lost 4 bases, and 12 bases lay in between. CDR3 residues: CASSPDRSYGYTF. CDR3 coding DNA: TGTGCCAGCTCTCCCGACCGAAGCTATGGCTACACCTTC.

This clone was seen a few times. This chain uses TRBV6-6 with TRBJ1-3, with TRBD1 as a possible D gene (5 bases). The CDR3 covers 16 residues. CDR1 and CDR2 (germline): MNHNY, SVGAGI (reference sequence). V shed 4 bases and J shed 0 bases, with 13 bases lying between them. The CDR3 loop is CASSSGTGNSGNTIYF. The CDR3 DNA reads as TGTGCCAGCAGTTCCGGGACGGGAAACTCTGGAAACACCATATATTTT.

The chain carries TRBV2 and TRBJ2-5; TRBD2 might be the D (6 bases). This CDR3 is built from 14 residues. Trimming took off 7 bases at V and 1 base at J, with 13 bases between the two ends. CDR1 is SNHLY and CDR2 is FYNNEI in the germline V gene. The CDR3 bases are TGTGCCAGCACGGGAGCGGTAGTCCAAGAGACCCAGTACTTC. Its protein product is CASTGAVVQETQYF.

The chain employs TRBV23-1 and TRBJ1-1, with D possibly TRBD1 on 5 matching bases. TRBV23-1 is annotated as an ORF whose role is uncertain. The CDR3 is 14 amino acids. Trimming took off 0 bases at V and 1 base at J, with 6 bases between the two ends. The DNA for the CDR3 is TGCGCCAGCAGTCAATCGAGGGGGAACACTGAAGCTTTCTTT. Residues: CASSQSRGNTEAFF.

The rearrangement links TRBV21-1 to TRBJ2-7; whether TRBD1, the table's D call, matches the DNA was not checked. TRBV21-1 is a recognized pseudogene. The CDR3 is made up of 13 amino acids. CDR3 DNA: TGTGCCAGCAGCTCTTGGACAGACTACGAGCAGTACGTC. Protein sequence: CASSSWTDYEQYV.

This clone has more than one count but fewer than ten. V gene TRBV7-2 combines with J gene TRBJ2-3, with D possibly being TRBD2 (5 bases). V shed 2 bases and J shed 2 bases, with 14 bases lying between them. This CDR3 region has 16 residues. From germline, CDR1 is SGHTA and CDR2 FQGNSA. CDR3 nucleotides: TGTGCCAGCAGCTTATATAAGCGGCTAACCACAGATACGCAGTATTTT. Its translation: CASSLYKRLTTDTQYF.

This clone has a handful of counts. The rearrangement uses TRBV5-6 and TRBJ2-5; possibly TRBD1 for D (6 bases). The CDR3 is 14 amino acids. V dropped 1 base and J dropped 5 bases, with 12 bases sitting between them. Germline assignment: CDR1 SGHDT and CDR2 YYEEEE. CDR3 DNA: TGTGCCAGCAGCTTGAAGACAGGCGGGGAGACCCAGTACTTC. Translated: CASSLKTGGETQYF.

This chain links TRBV2 with TRBJ2-5; D gene ambiguous. V gave up 4 bases and J gave up 1 base, with 10 bases separating them. Germline CDR1 and CDR2: SNHLY and FYNNEI. This CDR3 has 14 residues. CDR3 in amino acids: CASSGWASQETQYF. The DNA for the CDR3 is TGTGCCAGCAGTGGCTGGGCCAGCCAAGAGACCCAGTACTTC.

This clone has just a few counts. Other DNA sequences in this sample translate to the same CDR3. V is TRBV7-2 and J is TRBJ2-5, with D unresolved. Trimming pared 1 base from V and 4 bases from J, leaving 7 bases between. The CDR3 totals 13 residues. The V gene's germline CDR1 is SGHTA and CDR2 FQGNSA. CDR3 nucleotide sequence: TGTGCCAGCAGCTTAGGAAGTCGAGAGACCCAGTACTTC. Amino acids: CASSLGSRETQYF.

This clone was detected only a few times. The chain links TRBV7-9 to TRBJ1-6; D remains ambiguous. Germline-derived CDR1 and CDR2 are SEHNR and FQNEAQ (reference sequence). Trimming removed 3 bases at V and 8 bases at J, with 5 bases between. The length of the CDR3 is 12 residues. The CDR3 reads CASSFGDSPLHF. The CDR3 region has the DNA TGTGCCAGCAGCTTCGGGGATTCACCCCTCCACTTT.

The chain is built from TRBV6-1 and TRBJ2-7; 9 nucleotides line up with TRBD2. With 0 bases clipped from V and 3 bases from J, the junction kept 9 bases outside the gene matches. The CDR3 runs to 17 residues. The V gene's germline CDR1 is MNHNS and CDR2 SASEGT. CDR3 region: CASSEAARASGNYEQYF. CDR3 in DNA: TGTGCCAGCAGTGAAGCGGCCAGGGCTAGCGGGAACTACGAGCAGTACTTC.

This clone was picked up a small number of times. CDR3 nucleotide sequence: TGTGCCAGCAGTGTTACAGATAACTATGGCTACACCTTC. Its translation: CASSVTDNYGYTF. V gene TRBV25-1 combines with J gene TRBJ1-2, with unresolved D. V dropped 4 bases and J dropped 1 base, with 7 bases sitting between them. Germline V lookup: CDR1 MGHDK, CDR2 SYGVNS. CDR3 length equals 13 residues.

This clone was seen a few times. The chain recombines TRBV5-6 with TRBJ2-7; D is uncertain. Germline V lookup: CDR1 SGHDT, CDR2 YYEEEE. The CDR3 loop spans 13 amino acids. V was shortened by 0 bases and J by 6 bases, with 10 bases between the two germline ends. DNA of the CDR3: TGTGCCAGCAGCTTGGGTGCAGGTACCGAGCAGTACGTC. It translates to CASSLGAGTEQYV.